This entry concerns a single TCR beta chain. CDR1 is MNHEY, CDR2 SVGEGT, per germline. J gave up 7 bases and V 4 bases, and 2 bases lay outside the gene matches. The CDR3 runs to 13 residues. Using immunoSEQ multiplex PCR, the repertoire was profiled, and TCRdb retains in-frame clones only, with some absent. This table has about 140,000 clones, less than 90% appearing once. The sample originates from a study of blood T cell repertoires in COVID-19. Whole-study context: Sample material is recorded as cDNA or gDNA derived from T cells, B-cell-depleted T cells, or PBMCs.

V gene TRBV6-2 or TRBV6-3 combines with J gene TRBJ1-5, with 9 bases matching TRBD1. The sequence came from a human donor with COVID-19, enrolled during active disease. The donor label of this sample is uncertain. The material sequenced was peripheral blood. CDR3: CASSFGQGQPQHF. The DNA of the CDR3 is TGTGCCAGCAGTTTCGGACAGGGGCAGCCCCAGCATTTT.